The clone carrying this TCR beta chain was found a few times. The antigen is unknown. This sample was included in a study of cytomegalovirus exposure and HLA in healthy donors. Regarding the study as a whole: Rates of TCR association differed by HLA locus in a later analysis, with DRB1 highest and HLA-C lowest. Earlier results showed most TCR beta V segments being productive about 87% or about 30% of the time.

It was with 60 Vbeta and 13 Jbeta primers that the PCR ran. Measured with immunoSEQ multiplex PCR; TCRdb has only the in-frame clones, and not every one. The data hold some 170,000 clones, with approximately 88% observed a single time. CDR1 and CDR2 from the germline V gene are MNHEY and SVGAGI. The CDR3 length is 14 residues. V was trimmed by 6 bases and J by 5 bases, leaving 17 bases between them. The chain employs TRBV6-5 and TRBJ2-7; possibly TRBD1 for D (6 bases). The sequencing input was PBMCs. The sequence derives from a woman aged 30 to 39 in good health and CMV-seronegative. The CDR3 nucleotides read TGTGCCAGCAGCGTACTGAGTAACAGGGACGAGCAGTACTTC. Amino acid sequence: CASSVLSNRDEQYF.